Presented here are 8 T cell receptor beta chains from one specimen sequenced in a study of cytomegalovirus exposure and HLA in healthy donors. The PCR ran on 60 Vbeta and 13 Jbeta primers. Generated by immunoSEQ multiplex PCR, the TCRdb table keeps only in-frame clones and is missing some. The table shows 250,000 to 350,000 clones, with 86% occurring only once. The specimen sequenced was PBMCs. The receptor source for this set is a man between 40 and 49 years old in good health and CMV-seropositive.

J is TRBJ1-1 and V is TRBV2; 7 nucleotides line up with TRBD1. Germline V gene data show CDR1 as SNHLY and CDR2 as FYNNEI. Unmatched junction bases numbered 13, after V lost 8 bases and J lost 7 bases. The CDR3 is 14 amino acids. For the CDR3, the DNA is TGTGCCAGCGCTCTGACAGGGAACGCCCTTGAAGCTTTCTTT. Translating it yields CASALTGNALEAFF.

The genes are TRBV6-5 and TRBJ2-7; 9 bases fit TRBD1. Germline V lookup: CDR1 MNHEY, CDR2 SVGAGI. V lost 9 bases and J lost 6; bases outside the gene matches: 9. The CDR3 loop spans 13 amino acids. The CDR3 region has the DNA TGTGCCAGTGGTCGGACAGGGGAGGGCGAGCAGTACTTC. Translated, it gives CASGRTGEGEQYF.

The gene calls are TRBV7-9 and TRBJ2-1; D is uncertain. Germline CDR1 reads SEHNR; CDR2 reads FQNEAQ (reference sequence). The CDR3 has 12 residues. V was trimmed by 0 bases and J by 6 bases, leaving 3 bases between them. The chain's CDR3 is CASSLARNEQFF. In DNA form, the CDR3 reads TGTGCCAGCAGCTTAGCTCGCAATGAGCAGTTCTTC.

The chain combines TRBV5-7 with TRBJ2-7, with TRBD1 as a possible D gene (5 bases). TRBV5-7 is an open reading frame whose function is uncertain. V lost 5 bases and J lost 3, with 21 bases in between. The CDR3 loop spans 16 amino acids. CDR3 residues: CASRPTGPPQGYEQYF. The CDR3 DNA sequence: TGTGCCAGCAGGCCTACCGGGCCGCCGCAGGGCTACGAGCAGTACTTC.

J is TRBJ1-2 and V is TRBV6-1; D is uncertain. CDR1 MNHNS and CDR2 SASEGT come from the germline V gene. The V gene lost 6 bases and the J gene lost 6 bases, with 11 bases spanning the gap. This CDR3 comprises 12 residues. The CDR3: CASSTRSDGYTF. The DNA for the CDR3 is TGTGCCAGCAGCACCAGGTCGGATGGCTACACCTTC.

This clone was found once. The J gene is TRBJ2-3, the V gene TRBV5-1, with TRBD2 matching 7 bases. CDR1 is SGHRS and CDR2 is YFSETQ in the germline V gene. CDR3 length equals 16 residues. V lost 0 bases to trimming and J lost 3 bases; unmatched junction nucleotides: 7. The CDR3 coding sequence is TGCGCCAGCAGCTTGGGGGCTAGCGGTCCTACAGATACGCAGTATTTT. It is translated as CASSLGASGPTDTQYF.

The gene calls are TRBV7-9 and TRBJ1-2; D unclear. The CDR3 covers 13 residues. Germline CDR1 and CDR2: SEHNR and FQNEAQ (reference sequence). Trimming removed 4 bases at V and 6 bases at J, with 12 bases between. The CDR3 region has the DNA TGTGCCAGCAGCTCCCCTGGCCGGGATGGCTACACCTTC. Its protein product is CASSSPGRDGYTF.

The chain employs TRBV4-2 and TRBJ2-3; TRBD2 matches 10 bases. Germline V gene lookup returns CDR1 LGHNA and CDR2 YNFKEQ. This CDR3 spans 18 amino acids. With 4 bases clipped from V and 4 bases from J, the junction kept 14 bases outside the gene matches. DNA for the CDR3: TGTGCCAGCAGCCTAAGGAGGACTAGCGGATTCACGGCAGATACGCAGTATTTT. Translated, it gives CASSLRRTSGFTADTQYF.